Given below is one T cell receptor (beta chain) in context. No cognate antigen has been identified for it. Base qualities were left out, and no much larger clone turns up one base away. The V and J ends are trimmed by 5 bases and 3 bases, leaving 13 bases between them. The CDR3 contains 14 residues, cysteine and phenylalanine counted. The kept DNA is CDR3 alone, 42 bases in frame from the first base. CDR1 and CDR2, per the germline V gene, are MDHEN and SYDVKM. Genomic DNA was extracted with the Qiagen DNeasy kit from unsorted PBMCs and from negatively selected CD4+ and CD8+ fractions. TCR beta CDR3 regions were amplified by immunoSEQ multiplex PCR using primers annealing to V and J segments. A synthetic immune receptor repertoire was used to minimize amplification bias, and any residual bias was removed computationally once sequencing was done. The authors' analysis ran thus. Custom Python scripts were used to quantify repertoire diversity as the Shannon entropy index. The unsorted, CD4+ and CD8+ repertoires were each analyzed separately, with the exception of combined analyses, where CD4+ and CD8+ sequences were merged in silico. TCRdb retrieved this table from immuneACCESS and kept in-frame rearrangements only. Not all clones are present; in checked studies, unresolved V genes account for under half, and no reason is known for the remainder. D and trimming were read from the DNA, whereas the V and J calls and clone size are those reported in that table. This sample comprises more than 15,000 clones, around 90% of them detected only once. The top ten clonotypes cover 3.9% of the sample.

The time point label here, explained by the study, means: newly diagnosed, previously untreated cHL patient sample. To serve as a comparison group for the relapsed/refractory trial patients, PBMCs were sequenced from patients with newly diagnosed, previously untreated classical Hodgkin lymphoma. After peripheral blood was drawn into 8 mL Vacutainer Cell Preparation Tubes, PBMCs were isolated by centrifugation and then cryopreserved. This entry comes from a study of PD-1 blockade in classical Hodgkin lymphoma (TCRdb year 2020). Broadly, across the study: To define a peripheral blood immune signature of response to PD-1 blockade in classical Hodgkin lymphoma, the study combined TCR beta sequencing with CyTOF. The paper as a whole reports these results and caveats: The study was restricted to a single clinical trial cohort, and the causes of repertoire differences, possibly disease activity or prior therapy, were left undefined. Baseline TCR diversity was reported to be lower in newly diagnosed patients than in healthy donors, and even lower in relapsed/refractory patients.

This chain joins TRBV28 to TRBJ1-2; a tentative D call is TRBD1 (6 bases match). Source material: peripheral blood mononuclear cells (PBMCs). The clonotype was recovered from a human donor with classical Hodgkin lymphoma. The DNA sequence is TGTGCCAGCAGTCCCCTGGACAGTTACTATGGCTACACCTTC. The translation is CASSPLDSYYGYTF.